This T cell receptor beta chain was obtained from a study of T-cell reconstitution after alpha-beta-depleted transplantation in children. It was with unique molecular identifiers that the TCRbeta library was prepared. TCRdb recomputed calls from the PCR reads with MiXCR, one row per CDR3 protein. The table has about 160,000 distinct CDR3 sequences, roughly 11% seen once; the top ten hold roughly 13%. This clonotype was observed at least ten times. The junction had 8 bases not matched to a gene; V was cut back by 4 bases and J by 1 base. Per germline, CDR1 SGHRS and CDR2 YFSETQ. This CDR3 has 16 amino acids.

This sequence originates from a boy aged 2 to 10 with acute myeloid leukemia, due to receive a stem cell transplant. The J gene is TRBJ1-1, the V gene TRBV5-1; 9 bases align to TRBD1. The sequencing used PBMCs, collected before TCRalphabeta/CD19-depleted stem cell transplant. The CDR3 bases are TGCGCCAGCAGCCTCCGACAGGGGGGAGCGAACACTGAAGCTTTCTTT. Translation gives CASSLRQGGANTEAFF.